Shown below are 30 T cell receptor beta chains from a single sample sequenced in a study of vaccination effects on CD4 cells after COVID-19. Repertoires were generated with immunoSEQ multiplex PCR, while TCRdb's copy carries only in-frame clones and drops some. The sample holds roughly 70,000 clones, roughly 73% seen once. For these receptors, no antigen is known. Expansion of antigen-specific CD4+ T cells with viral peptide pools was carried out by the ViraFEST assay before sequencing. Following 10 days of culture, CD4+ T cells were isolated. Between March and December 2020, the person had a SARS-CoV-2 infection that PCR confirmed. This sample comprised CD4+ T cells from PBMCs cultured with HIV peptides, obtained before COVID-19 vaccination. Subset in this sample: HIV-1 Nef peptide pool negative control/reference culture. These receptors were obtained from a human donor who had a prior SARS-CoV-2 infection.

The chain employs TRBV7-8 and TRBJ1-3, with D unresolved. The CDR3 spans 17 residues. Trimming removed 5 bases at V and 4 bases at J, with 21 bases between. The V gene's germline CDR1 is SGHVS and CDR2 FQNEAQ. This CDR3 is CASSPYRVPLEGNTIYF. CDR3 sequence (DNA): TGTGCCAGCAGCCCCTACAGAGTCCCCCTGGAAGGAAACACCATATATTTT.

The rearrangement joins TRBV2 to TRBJ2-6; D is perhaps TRBD1 (6 bases). Germline V lookup: CDR1 SNHLY, CDR2 FYNNEI. The CDR3 has 17 residues. V was shortened by 4 bases and J by 1 base, with 14 bases between the two germline ends. The CDR3 sequence: CASSGYRVESGANVLTF. The CDR3 DNA follows: TGTGCCAGCAGTGGGTACAGGGTCGAGTCTGGGGCCAACGTCCTGACTTTC. Full variable domain (remainder filled in from reference TRBV2 and TRBJ2-6): EPEVTQTPSHQVTQMGQEVILRCVPISNHLYFYWYRQILGQKVEFLVSFYNNEISEKSEIFDDQFSVERPDGSNFTLKIRSTKLEDSAMYFCASSGYRVESGANVLTFGAGSRLTVL.

This clone appeared a few times. The chain carries TRBV7-9 and TRBJ1-1; no reliable D call. V was pared by 0 bases and J by 1 base, with 6 bases between. The CDR3 spans 14 residues. Germline V gives CDR1 SEHNR, CDR2 FQNEAQ (reference sequence). CDR3 coding DNA: TGTGCCAGCAGCTTAGCGGCAGGGAACACTGAAGCTTTCTTT. This codes for CASSLAAGNTEAFF.

The CDR3 loop is CATGLAPSYNEQFF. The CDR3 coding sequence is TGCGCCACAGGACTAGCCCCTTCCTACAATGAGCAGTTCTTC. The chain recombines TRBV5-1 with TRBJ2-1, with 8 bases matching TRBD2. Germline V CDR1 and CDR2: SGHRS, YFSETQ. V shed 9 bases, J shed 1 base, and the junction held 6 bases outside the gene matches. This CDR3 is 14 amino acids long.

This clone has only a few counts. The chain links TRBV7-9 to TRBJ1-1; D unclear. The CDR3 spans 14 residues. The germline V gene encodes CDR1 SEHNR and CDR2 FQNEAQ (reference sequence). The V end was cut by 4 bases, the J end by 0 bases, with 9 bases between. The CDR3 is CASSSDILNTEAFF. DNA for the CDR3: TGTGCCAGCAGCTCTGACATTCTGAACACTGAAGCTTTCTTT.

This clone has more than one count but fewer than ten. CDR3 DNA: TGTGCCAGCAGTGAATCTGCAGGGCGGGCCTATGGCTACACCTTC. Encoded protein: CASSESAGRAYGYTF. V gene TRBV6-1 combines with J gene TRBJ1-2, with D perhaps TRBD1 (5 bases). This CDR3 comprises 15 residues. The V end was cut by 2 bases, the J end by 4 bases, with 14 bases between. Germline loops: CDR1 MNHNS, CDR2 SASEGT.

The genes are TRBV6-6 and TRBJ1-5; TRBD1 is a possible D gene (6 bases). The CDR3 runs 13 residues. In germline, CDR1 is MNHNY, CDR2 SVGAGI (reference sequence). Trimming left V 7 bases short and J 7 bases short, with 14 bases between. For the CDR3, the DNA is TGTGCCAGCAACGGACAGCCGCCACAGCCCCAGCATTTT. It is translated as CASNGQPPQPQHF.

Only a few counts were recorded for this clone. V gene TRBV5-1 combines with J gene TRBJ2-1; D is uncertain. V lost 2 bases and J 0 bases, leaving 6 bases between the germline ends. This CDR3 region has 14 residues. Germline CDR1 and CDR2: SGHRS and YFSETQ. This CDR3 is CASSFGSSYNEQFF. The CDR3 region has the DNA TGCGCCAGCAGCTTCGGCAGCTCCTACAATGAGCAGTTCTTC.

This clone occurred once. This chain links TRBV5-1 with TRBJ2-4; 8 positions agree with TRBD1. The germline gives CDR1 SGHRS, CDR2 YFSETQ. The CDR3 runs 17 residues. The trim removed 0 bases at V and 0 bases at J, leaving 5 bases unmatched. The CDR3 bases are TGCGCCAGCAGCTTGGATACAGGGGGACTAGCCAAAAACATTCAGTACTTC. It translates to CASSLDTGGLAKNIQYF.

This chain uses TRBV7-3 with TRBJ2-1, with 8 bases identical to TRBD2. Looked up from germline, CDR1 is SGHTA and CDR2 is FQGTGA. Losses at the gene ends were 2 bases for V and 3 bases for J; bases not matched to a gene: 3. This CDR3 spans 15 amino acids. The CDR3 coding sequence is TGTGCCAGCAGCTTATCAGCGGGAGACTACAATGAGCAGTTCTTC. Its protein is CASSLSAGDYNEQFF.

The gene calls are TRBV11-2 and TRBJ2-7; D gene uncertain. The CDR3 length is 15 residues. V was pared by 5 bases and J by 0 bases, with 14 bases between. In germline, CDR1 is SGHAT, CDR2 FQNNGV. This CDR3 reads CASSPLGRVSYEQYF. CDR3 DNA: TGTGCCAGCAGCCCTTTGGGCCGAGTCTCCTACGAGCAGTACTTC. Full variable domain (missing parts from reference TRBV11-2 and TRBJ2-7): EAGVAQSPRYKIIEKRQSVAFWCNPISGHATLYWYQQILGQGPKLLIQFQNNGVVDDSQLPKDRFSAERLKGVDSTLKIQPAKLEDSAVYLCASSPLGRVSYEQYFGPGTRLTVT.

The chain has TRBV5-1 and TRBJ2-6, with D perhaps being TRBD1 or TRBD2 (5 bases each). V was cut by 4 bases and J by 11 bases, with 22 bases left in between. This CDR3 spans 16 amino acids. From germline, CDR1 is SGHRS and CDR2 YFSETQ. CDR3 DNA: TGCGCCAGCAGCCCAAGGGGTCCCGGGACCGGCTACGTCCTGACTTTC. This codes for CASSPRGPGTGYVLTF.

The V and J genes are TRBV27 and TRBJ1-1; tentatively, D is TRBD1 (5 bases). The CDR3 is 13 residues long. V gave up 3 bases and J gave up 5 bases, with 10 bases separating them. Germline CDR1 and CDR2: MNHEY and SMNVEV (reference sequence). CDR3 protein: CASSFQGGTEAFF. The CDR3 DNA is TGTGCCAGCAGTTTCCAGGGAGGTACTGAAGCTTTCTTT.

J is TRBJ2-3 and V is TRBV11-3; D remains ambiguous. The CDR3 is made up of 11 amino acids. Trimming left V 3 bases short and J 3 bases short, with 1 base between. Per germline, CDR1 SGHNT and CDR2 YENEEA. The CDR3 coding sequence is TGTGCCAGCAGCTTTACAGATACGCAGTATTTT. Its translation: CASSFTDTQYF. Supplemented by reference TRBV11-3 and TRBJ2-3, the full variable domain reads EAGVVQSPRYKIIEKKQPVAFWCNPISGHNTLYWYLQNLGQGPELLIRYENEEAVDDSQLPKDRFSAERLKGVDSTLKIQPAELGDSAVYLCASSFTDTQYFGPGTRLTVL.

The chain carries TRBV6-1 and TRBJ2-7, with 8 bases matching TRBD2. Germline V gene sequence: CDR1 MNHNS, CDR2 SASEGT. This CDR3 region has 15 residues. After removal of 2 bases from V and 5 bases from J, the junction contained 8 bases not matched to a gene. The CDR3 is CASSEPGRGGNEQYF. CDR3 in DNA: TGTGCCAGCAGTGAACCCGGGAGGGGTGGTAACGAGCAGTACTTC.

A single count supports this clone. The V and J genes are TRBV5-6 and TRBJ2-5, with D possibly TRBD2 on 6 matching bases. The length of the CDR3 is 15 residues. V lost 3 bases and J lost 2, with 14 bases in between. Germline V gene sequence: CDR1 SGHDT, CDR2 YYEEEE. CDR3 bases: TGTGCCAGCAGCTCCCTAGCGATACTGCAAGAGACCCAGTACTTC. Protein: CASSSLAILQETQYF.

This clone was found a few times. This CDR3 reads CSASAQFF. For the CDR3, the DNA is TGCAGTGCTAGCGCACAGTTCTTC. This chain uses TRBV20-1 with TRBJ2-1; D is unresolved. V was pared by 3 bases and J by 13 bases, with 4 bases between. CDR1 DFQATT and CDR2 SNEGSKA come from the germline V gene (reference sequence). CDR3 size: 8 residues.

The V gene is TRBV24-1, the J gene TRBJ2-3; D is perhaps TRBD2 (6 bases). V lost 9 bases and J lost 0, with 12 bases in between. CDR1 is KGHDR, CDR2 SFDVKD, per germline. The CDR3 runs 14 residues. CDR3: CATLREDSTDTQYF. Here the CDR3 DNA reads TGTGCCACCTTGAGGGAGGATAGCACAGATACGCAGTATTTT.

Remarks on this clone: One junction end does not reproduce the germline sequence, and a read error may be involved. The genes are TRBV7-7 and TRBJ2-7, with D perhaps matching TRBD1 (5 bases). The CDR3 loop spans 13 amino acids. CDR1 and CDR2 from the germline V gene are SSHAT and FNYEAQ (reference sequence). This CDR3 is CASSPFQGDKQYF. The CDR3 DNA reads as TGTGCTAGCAGCCCATTTCAGGGTGACAAGCAGTACTTC.

The chain couples TRBV10-3 to TRBJ2-1; D perhaps matches TRBD1 (6 bases). Germline lookup yields CDR1 ENHRY and CDR2 SYGVKD. V was clipped by 10 bases and J by 3 bases, with 16 bases between them. The CDR3 loop spans 14 amino acids. CDR3 loop: CATGGTGFYNEQFF. The CDR3 DNA is TGTGCCACTGGGGGTACAGGGTTCTACAATGAGCAGTTCTTC.

This rearrangement joins TRBV10-3 to TRBJ2-1; 12 nucleotides agree with TRBD2. The germline CDR1 and CDR2 sequences are ENHRY and SYGVKD. The CDR3 is 14 residues long. Unmatched junction bases numbered 2, after V lost 6 bases and J lost 5 bases. CDR3 residues: CAIRRTSGDNEQFF. In DNA form, the CDR3 reads TGTGCCATCAGGCGGACTAGCGGGGACAATGAGCAGTTCTTC.

The V call is TRBV7-2, the J call TRBJ2-3, with TRBD2 matching 7 bases. The CDR3 length is 15 residues. Germline CDR1 reads SGHTA; CDR2 reads FQGNSA. J was trimmed by 5 bases and V by 4 bases; bases with no gene match: 9. The DNA of the CDR3 is TGTGCCAGCAGCTCCCAGGTTGCGGGGGTAGATACGCAGTATTTT. It translates to CASSSQVAGVDTQYF.

The CDR3 loop reads CASSPLGAGVTDTQYF. CDR3 DNA sequence: TGTGCCAGCAGCCCTCTAGGGGCGGGGGTCACAGATACGCAGTATTTT. This chain connects TRBV6-2 or TRBV6-3 to TRBJ2-3; 7 nucleotides match TRBD2. CDR3 length: 16 residues. CDR1 and CDR2 from the germline V gene are MNHEY and SVGEGT. Germline trimming cut 6 bases from V and 2 bases from J; bases unmatched to any gene: 11.

The chain recombines TRBV6-2 or TRBV6-3 with TRBJ2-7; no firm D call. The germline V gene encodes CDR1 MNHEY and CDR2 SVGEGT. V dropped 0 bases and J dropped 3 bases, with 12 bases sitting between them. CDR3 size: 15 residues. For the CDR3, the DNA is TGTGCCAGCAGTTACTCTCGGACGATGAACTACGAGCAGTACTTC. It yields the protein CASSYSRTMNYEQYF.

The chain is built from TRBV7-9 and TRBJ2-7, with a tentative D call TRBD1 (5 bases). Trimming stripped 5 bases from V and 5 bases from J, with 7 bases between. CDR1 and CDR2 from the germline V gene are SEHNR and FQNEAQ (reference sequence). CDR3 length: 11 amino acids. In DNA form, the CDR3 reads TGTGCCAGCAGCCAGGGTGACGAGCAGTACTTC. Encoded protein: CASSQGDEQYF.

Notes on this clone: Other DNA sequences in the same sample also yield this CDR3. The J gene is TRBJ2-3, the V gene TRBV18; D ambiguous. The length of the CDR3 is 13 residues. Germline assignment: CDR1 KGHSH and CDR2 LQKENI. The V and J ends lost 3 bases and 0 bases respectively, with 4 bases between them. This CDR3 reads CASSPPSTDTQYF. Here the CDR3 DNA reads TGTGCCAGCTCACCGCCTAGCACAGATACGCAGTATTTT. Complete variable domain (other parts from reference TRBV18 and TRBJ2-3): NAGVMQNPRHLVRRRGQEARLRCSPMKGHSHVYWYRQLPEEGLKFMVYLQKENIIDESGMPKERFSAEFPKEGPSILRIQQVVRGDSAAYFCASSPPSTDTQYFGPGTRLTVL.

This sequence joins TRBV6-2 or TRBV6-3 and TRBJ2-3; perhaps TRBD2 as D (6 bases). Germline assignment: CDR1 MNHEY and CDR2 SVGEGT. The V gene lost 5 bases and the J gene lost 0 bases, with 9 bases spanning the gap. The CDR3 has 14 amino acids. The CDR3 here is CASSQTRSTDTQYF. The DNA of the CDR3 is TGTGCCAGCAGTCAGACTAGGAGCACAGATACGCAGTATTTT.

The chain carries TRBV7-8 and TRBJ1-1; D might be TRBD1 (5 bases). V lost 5 bases and J 2 bases, leaving 15 bases between the germline ends. Germline assignment: CDR1 SGHVS and CDR2 FQNEAQ. The CDR3 is 15 residues long. The CDR3, as DNA: TGTGCCAGCAGCATCCCCGGGGACGCCAACACTGAAGCTTTCTTT. It specifies CASSIPGDANTEAFF.

The rearrangement uses TRBV7-2 and TRBJ2-5, with 7 bases lining up with TRBD2. The trim removed 2 bases at V and 4 bases at J, leaving 7 bases unmatched. The CDR3 has 15 residues. The germline V gene has CDR1 SGHTA and CDR2 FQGNSA. The CDR3 DNA reads as TGTGCCAGCAGCTTAATGGGGGGGGTTGCAGAGACCCAGTACTTC. Translating gives CASSLMGGVAETQYF.

In this sample, this clone turned up a few times. The genes are TRBV30 and TRBJ2-7; D not resolved. Germline-derived CDR1 and CDR2 are GTSNPN and SVGIG (reference sequence). The CDR3 runs 11 residues. Deletions cut 1 base from V and 4 bases from J, with 5 bases between. The CDR3 here is CAWSAQYEQYF. The CDR3 region has the DNA TGTGCCTGGAGTGCTCAATACGAGCAGTACTTC.